Given below is one TCR beta chain in context. This sample was taken from a study of cytomegalovirus exposure and HLA in healthy donors. The method was immunoSEQ multiplex PCR; TCRdb's version includes in-frame clones alone and lacks a portion of them. The data hold some 330,000 clones, with 75% to 90% observed a single time. Germline V CDR1 and CDR2: SGHDT, YYEEEE. Trimming pared 4 bases from V and 0 bases from J, leaving 19 bases between. This CDR3 is built from 18 residues. The sequence was collected from a woman between 18 and 29 years old in good health and CMV-seronegative. The chain links TRBV5-6 to TRBJ1-4; tentative D call: TRBD1 (6 bases). The sample consisted of PBMCs. In nucleotides, the CDR3 is TGTGCCAGCAGCCTCGGGACACTCAGACAGGCAACTAATGAAAAACTGTTTTTT. Translated: CASSLGTLRQATNEKLFF.